The 5 T cell receptor beta chains below all came from one sample that was sequenced in a study of blood T cell repertoires in COVID-19. Sequenced by immunoSEQ multiplex PCR; TCRdb stores in-frame clones only, minus some. Of roughly 230,000 clones in the sample, approximately 84% were seen once. The sample consisted of peripheral blood. The receptors originated from a middle-aged man with active or convalescent COVID-19.

This rearrangement joins TRBV2 to TRBJ2-5, with a possible D match to TRBD1 (6 bases). Per the germline V gene, CDR1 is SNHLY and CDR2 is FYNNEI. V lost 6 bases, J lost 1 base, and 6 bases lay in between. This CDR3 has 12 amino acids. The CDR3 reads CASRDSQETQYF. As DNA, the CDR3 is TGTGCCAGCAGGGACAGCCAAGAGACCCAGTACTTC.

The chain uses TRBV5-1 and TRBJ1-1; TRBD1 is a possible D gene (6 bases). The germline V and J ends were trimmed by 0 bases and 1 base, with 16 bases remaining between them. The CDR3 spans 17 residues. In germline, CDR1 is SGHRS, CDR2 YFSETQ. CDR3 DNA: TGCGCCAGCAGCTTGGAGACGGCGGGGGGCCCGAACACTGAAGCTTTCTTT. This gives the protein CASSLETAGGPNTEAFF.

The V gene is TRBV19, the J gene TRBJ1-5; possible D gene TRBD1, 5 bases. The CDR3 sequence is 14 residues long. V dropped 1 base and J dropped 4 bases, with 8 bases sitting between them. Germline loops: CDR1 LNHDA, CDR2 SQIVND (reference sequence). The CDR3 coding sequence is TGTGCCAGTAGTATAGGCAGGGCTAATCAGCCCCAGCATTTT. Its protein product is CASSIGRANQPQHF.

The chain recombines TRBV5-4 with TRBJ2-5, with a weak D call TRBD1 (6 bases). This CDR3 has 15 amino acids. Looked up from germline, CDR1 is SGHNT and CDR2 is YYREEE (reference sequence). V was cut by 0 bases and J by 5 bases, with 14 bases left in between. CDR3 loop: CASSLEVRGWETQYF. The DNA for the CDR3 is TGTGCCAGCAGCTTGGAAGTCAGGGGATGGGAGACCCAGTACTTC. The variable domain in full, with the rest retrieved from reference TRBV5-4 and TRBJ2-5, is ETGVTQSPTHLIKTRGQQVTLRCSSQSGHNTVSWYQQALGQGPQFIFQYYREEENGRGNFPPRFSGLQFPNYSSELNVNALELDDSALYLCASSLEVRGWETQYFGPGTRLLVL.

This clone was counted only a few times. The V call is TRBV5-1, the J call TRBJ1-1; 10 bases align to TRBD1. The CDR3 extends over 15 amino acids. The V segment lost 4 bases and the J segment 5 bases; nucleotides outside the gene matches: 8. Per germline, CDR1 SGHRS and CDR2 YFSETQ. DNA for the CDR3: TGCGCCAGCAGCCCGGGACAGGGGTTAGGAACTGAAGCTTTCTTT. Amino acids: CASSPGQGLGTEAFF.